This entry lists 14 T cell receptor beta chains sequenced from one sample in a study of blood T cell repertoires in COVID-19. Measured with immunoSEQ multiplex PCR; TCRdb has only the in-frame clones, and not every one. The repertoire holds about 130,000 clones, with around 86% as singletons. Specimen: PBMCs or T cells enriched from blood (not recorded which). These receptors all stem from a man aged 50-60 years who had recovered from COVID-19.

The rearrangement joins TRBV18 to TRBJ1-5; no reliable D call. There are 15 residues in the CDR3. V lost 3 bases to trimming and J lost 7 bases, with 16 bases between them. Germline V gene data show CDR1 as KGHSH and CDR2 as LQKENI. DNA for the CDR3: TGTGCCAGCTCACCGTCGGCCGAGGGAGGACAGCCCCAGCATTTT. It translates to CASSPSAEGGQPQHF.

This chain uses TRBV10-3 with TRBJ2-3, with D hard to call. Trimming left V 5 bases short and J 2 bases short, with 8 bases between. Per the germline V gene, CDR1 is ENHRY and CDR2 is SYGVKD. The CDR3 length is 13 residues. In nucleotides, the CDR3 is TGTGCCATCAGTCGTACATACACAGATACGCAGTATTTT. It translates to CAISRTYTDTQYF.

This chain joins TRBV18 and TRBJ1-1, with 12 bases aligning to TRBD1. The CDR3 is 15 residues long. The V and J ends lost 6 bases and 7 bases, in that order; junction bases with no gene match: 9. CDR1 and CDR2 (germline): KGHSH, LQKENI. The CDR3 sequence is CASSQRGQGAIEAFF. As DNA, the CDR3 is TGTGCCAGCTCTCAGAGGGGACAGGGGGCGATTGAAGCTTTCTTT.

This chain joins TRBV19 and TRBJ1-4; the match to TRBD1 covers 7 bases. Trimming cost V 6 bases and J 11 bases; bases outside gene matches: 15. The CDR3 is 15 amino acids. CDR1 and CDR2 (germline): LNHDA, SQIVND (reference sequence). The CDR3 sequence is CASSPEPLRGNKLFF. CDR3 DNA: TGTGCCAGTAGCCCCGAACCCCTCAGGGGGAATAAACTGTTTTTT. The full variable domain, rest sourced from reference TRBV19 and TRBJ1-4, is DGGITQSPKYLFRKEGQNVTLSCEQNLNHDAMYWYRQDPGQGLRLIYYSQIVNDFQKGDIAEGYSVSREKKESFPLTVTSAQKNPTAFYLCASSPEPLRGNKLFFGSGTQLSVL.

Only one count was recorded for this clone. The chain is built from TRBV11-2 and TRBJ2-2; possible D gene TRBD1, 6 bases. Germline CDR1 is SGHAT and CDR2 is FQNNGV. V was clipped by 5 bases and J by 4 bases, with 14 bases between them. The CDR3 spans 15 residues. CDR3 in amino acids: CASSPRQDFTGELFF. The CDR3 DNA sequence: TGTGCCAGCAGCCCACGACAGGATTTCACCGGGGAGCTGTTTTTT.

CDR3 in amino acids: CASQREGLGTQYF. The CDR3 nucleotides are TGTGCTAGTCAACGGGAGGGCCTAGGGACCCAGTACTTC. The chain joins TRBV12-5 to TRBJ2-5; 8 bases match TRBD2. CDR3 length equals 13 residues. The V gene end was trimmed by 8 bases and the J gene end by 7 bases; junction bases not matched to a gene: 9. The germline V gene has CDR1 LGHNT and CDR2 FRNRAP.

The gene calls are TRBV4-1 and TRBJ2-1; 8 bases match TRBD2. V shed 0 bases, J shed 7 bases, and the junction held 5 bases outside the gene matches. Germline V gives CDR1 MGHRA, CDR2 YSYEKL. The CDR3 consists of 15 residues. This CDR3 reads CASSQESGSENEQFF. The CDR3 DNA is TGCGCCAGCAGCCAAGAAAGCGGGAGTGAAAATGAGCAGTTCTTC.

This chain uses TRBV3-1 (or the pseudogene TRBV3-2) with TRBJ2-1; weak D call: TRBD2 (5 bases). Trimming removed 6 bases at V and 5 bases at J, with 20 bases between. The CDR3 consists of 16 residues. The germline V gene encodes CDR1 LGHDT and CDR2 YNNKEL (reference sequence). CDR3 sequence (DNA): TGTGCCAGCAGGGGAGACATAACCATTTGGAACAATGAGCAGTTCTTC. Translation: CASRGDITIWNNEQFF.

The genes are TRBV7-9 and TRBJ1-4; a weak D match, TRBD1 (6 bases). CDR1 and CDR2 (germline): SEHNR, FQNEAQ (reference sequence). CDR3 size: 14 residues. V dropped 10 bases and J dropped 1 base, with 13 bases sitting between them. The CDR3, as DNA: TGTGCCATCATACAAGGGGGAACTAATGAAAAACTGTTTTTT. Encoded protein: CAIIQGGTNEKLFF.

The V gene is TRBV5-1, the J gene TRBJ1-5; the D is unclear. V lost 5 bases and J 7 bases, leaving 19 bases between the germline ends. Per the germline V gene, CDR1 is SGHRS and CDR2 is YFSETQ. CDR3 length equals 15 residues. This CDR3 is CASSPDSGLRQPQHF. CDR3 nucleotides: TGCGCCAGCAGTCCCGATAGCGGGCTACGCCAGCCCCAGCATTTT.

The rearrangement uses TRBV28 and TRBJ2-3, with TRBD2 matching over 7 bases. The junction had 15 bases not matched to a gene; V was cut back by 6 bases and J by 6 bases. The CDR3 length is 16 residues. Germline lookup yields CDR1 MDHEN and CDR2 SYDVKM. DNA for the CDR3: TGTGCCAGCAGCCCAGCAGGCGGGAGCGGATGGGATACGCAGTATTTT. Protein product: CASSPAGGSGWDTQYF.

This clone was seen only once. The chain recombines TRBV5-1 with TRBJ2-5, with 9 bases identical to TRBD1. CDR1 and CDR2 from the germline V gene are SGHRS and YFSETQ. The CDR3 has 15 amino acids. V dropped 4 bases and J dropped 5; count of bases not matched to a gene: 9. For the CDR3, the DNA is TGCGCCAGCAGCCCGCCGAGACAGGGGGTCGAGACCCAGTACTTC. Protein sequence: CASSPPRQGVETQYF.

This clone was counted a single time. The chain carries TRBV30 and TRBJ1-3, with D maybe TRBD1 (6 bases). This CDR3 comprises 14 residues. CDR1 is GTSNPN, CDR2 SVGIG, per germline (reference sequence). Trimming removed 1 base at V and 3 bases at J, with 10 bases between. CDR3 amino acids: CAWSGRTVGNTIYF. The DNA of the CDR3 is TGTGCCTGGAGTGGCAGGACAGTTGGAAACACCATATATTTT.

The chain combines TRBV6-5 with TRBJ2-5; 9 bases map to TRBD1. Germline V gives CDR1 MNHEY, CDR2 SVGAGI. The V segment lost 7 bases and the J segment 5 bases; nucleotides outside the gene matches: 5. The CDR3 covers 13 residues. The CDR3 protein is CASNRDRDETQYF. DNA of the CDR3: TGTGCCAGCAACCGGGACAGGGACGAGACCCAGTACTTC.